The rows below give T cell receptor beta chains drawn from one sample of a study of glioma-infiltrating T cells after dendritic cell vaccination. Libraries were prepared by immunoSEQ multiplex PCR; TCRdb keeps only in-frame clonotypes and omits some of them. The data hold tens of thousands of clones, with over 75% observed a single time. Specimen: blood, collected before dendritic cell vaccination. These receptors were taken from a human donor with glioblastoma. CDR3s include the opening cysteine and the closing phenylalanine or tryptophan. Part of the rows lack a size; the others show once, few, many or a class for expanded clones.

v_call	j_call	clone_size	cdr3_aa
TRBV29-1	TRBJ1-5	.	CSVQGQGWEPQHF
TRBV15	TRBJ2-5	.	CATNYPRGRETQYF
TRBV30	TRBJ2-2	.	CAWSVQNTGELFF
TRBV12-5	TRBJ1-2	.	CASGPGQRSYGYTF
TRBV28	TRBJ1-1	.	CASTTTARVVNTEAFF
TRBV4-2	TRBJ2-1	once	CASSRGDGSTWDNEQFF
TRBV25-1	TRBJ2-2	.	CASSTQGGTGELFF
TRBV19	TRBJ2-2	.	CASSAAGPGELFF
TRBV5-1	TRBJ2-2	once	CASAVEVNTGELFF
TRBV2	TRBJ1-1	.	CASLQGTEAFF
TRBV29-1	TRBJ1-1	.	CSGHRGRTEAFF
TRBV7-2	TRBJ1-1	.	CASRYNPNPGENTEAFF
TRBV5-1	TRBJ2-7	.	CASSGDRAGEQYF
TRBV6-6	TRBJ1-1	.	CASGPSYTEAFF
TRBV7-9	TRBJ2-2	few	CASSPTSPGTTGELFF
TRBV11-1	TRBJ2-1	.	CASSSDLAGGRNEQFF
TRBV5-4	TRBJ1-1	.	CASSLAKGGVRAFF
TRBV7-8	TRBJ2-2	.	CASSFLSGNTGELFF
TRBV19	TRBJ1-1	once	CASSPKTGVTEAFF
TRBV10-3	TRBJ1-1	.	CAISETRLNTEAFF
TRBV5-1	TRBJ2-3	.	CASSSTSDGDTQYF
TRBV6-5	TRBJ2-6	many	CASTKSSGANVLTF
TRBV10-3	TRBJ1-3	.	CAIHPSGGKNTIYF
TRBV19	TRBJ1-2	.	CASSIGRDRGGYGYTF
TRBV4-1	TRBJ1-5	.	CASRLTGGNNQPQHF
TRBV2	TRBJ1-1	.	CASSADTEAFF